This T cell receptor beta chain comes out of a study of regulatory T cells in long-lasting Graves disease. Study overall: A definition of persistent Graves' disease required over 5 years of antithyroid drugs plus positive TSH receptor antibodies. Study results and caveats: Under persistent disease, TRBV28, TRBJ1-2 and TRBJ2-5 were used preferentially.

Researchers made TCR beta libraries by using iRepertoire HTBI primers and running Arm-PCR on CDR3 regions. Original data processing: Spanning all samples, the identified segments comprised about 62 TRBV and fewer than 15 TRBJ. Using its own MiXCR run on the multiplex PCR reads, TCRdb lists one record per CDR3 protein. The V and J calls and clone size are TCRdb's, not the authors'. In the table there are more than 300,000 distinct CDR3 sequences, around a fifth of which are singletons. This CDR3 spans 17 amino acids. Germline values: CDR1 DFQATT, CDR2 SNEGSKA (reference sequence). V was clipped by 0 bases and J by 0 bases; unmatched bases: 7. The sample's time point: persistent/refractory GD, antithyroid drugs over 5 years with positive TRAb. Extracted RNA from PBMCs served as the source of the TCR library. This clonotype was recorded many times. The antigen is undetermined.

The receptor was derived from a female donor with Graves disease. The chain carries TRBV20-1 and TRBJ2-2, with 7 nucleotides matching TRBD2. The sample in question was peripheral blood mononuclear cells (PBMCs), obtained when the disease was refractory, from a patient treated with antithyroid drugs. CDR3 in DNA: TGCAGTGCTAGAGATCCTAGCGGAGCGTCGAACACCGGGGAGCTGTTTTTT. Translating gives CSARDPSGASNTGELFF.